This section outlines one T cell receptor beta chain sequence together with its context. Each sample's TCRB immunosequencing used around 510 nanograms of biopsy DNA. Assay: immunoSEQ multiplex PCR; the TCRdb copy retains only in-frame clones and omits some. The sample gives over 9,000 clones, approximately 72% of which show up once; 13% to 15% is in the top ten. This entry belongs to a study of T cell repertoires in ileal Crohn's disease. In the study overall: All patients had surgery for stricturing (approximately 61%) or penetrating (39%) disease.

Time point noted: neoterminal ileum biopsy at postoperative endoscopy, about 6 months after surgery. Per the germline V gene, CDR1 is LNHNV and CDR2 is YYDKDF (reference sequence). Trimming left V 1 base short and J 4 bases short, with 11 bases between. The CDR3 consists of 15 residues. Sequences were obtained from ileal tissue. The rearrangement links TRBV15 to TRBJ2-1; D is possibly TRBD1 (6 bases). This clonotype originated in an adult with Crohn's disease. CDR3 protein: CATSRVRGSYNEQFF. The DNA for the CDR3 is TGTGCCACCAGCAGAGTGAGGGGGTCTTACAATGAGCAGTTCTTC.